This T cell receptor (beta chain) was documented in a study of blood T cell repertoires in COVID-19. Study-level information: Collection of acute and convalescent COVID-19 samples took place in the United States, Italy and Spain. The analysed material was cDNA or gDNA that came from T cells, B-cell-depleted T cells, or PBMCs.

Original data processing: Reference gene primer amplification gave estimated nucleated cell counts. Assay used: immunoSEQ multiplex PCR; TCRdb lists only in-frame clones, some missing. V and J calls and clone size follow that table, whereas D and trimming were derived from the DNA. The sample lists under 20,000 clones, less than 90% seen once, with about 15% in the top ten. The CDR3 loop spans 17 amino acids. The germline V gene encodes CDR1 WSHSY and CDR2 SAAADI. J gave up 3 bases and V 6 bases, and 13 bases lay outside the gene matches. Material for sequencing was peripheral blood. The V and J genes are TRBV10-2 and TRBJ2-3; 9 bases are a match to TRBD2. The sequence derives from a human donor in a cohort sampled during active COVID-19. CDR3 protein: CASSRLGAGGGTDTQYF. Here the CDR3 DNA reads TGCGCCAGCAGCCGACTTGGAGCGGGAGGCGGGACAGATACGCAGTATTTT.